A single sample gave rise to the 18 T cell receptor beta chains below, sequenced in a study of T cells in tuberculosis. TCRdb's table, derived via immunoSEQ multiplex PCR, lists solely in-frame clones and lacks some. The data contain around 30,000 clones, 85% to 95% of them seen just once; the ten biggest clones take up about 4.9%. The sample taken for sequencing was PBMCs. The receptors shown here come from a donor aged 10 to 29 with latent tuberculosis or without tuberculosis infection.

This chain joins TRBV28 and TRBJ2-7, with TRBD1 matching over 8 bases. Germline trimming cut 5 bases from V and 2 bases from J; bases unmatched to any gene: 11. This CDR3 is built from 16 residues. Germline-derived CDR1 and CDR2 are MDHEN and SYDVKM. This chain's CDR3 is CASSPPDRGFPYEQYF. The DNA for the CDR3 is TGTGCCAGCAGTCCCCCTGACAGGGGATTTCCCTACGAGCAGTACTTC.

The chain joins TRBV7-9 to TRBJ2-1; 9 bases align to TRBD2. The CDR3 is made up of 17 amino acids. V lost 4 bases to trimming and J lost 4 bases; unmatched junction nucleotides: 11. CDR1 is SEHNR and CDR2 is FQNEAQ in the germline V gene (reference sequence). Written as DNA, the CDR3 is TGTGCCAGCAGCTCTCCCGGGGTAGCGGGGGCTTACAATGAGCAGTTCTTC. Its translation: CASSSPGVAGAYNEQFF. Filled out from reference TRBV7-9 and TRBJ2-1, the complete variable domain reads DTGVSQNPRHKITKRGQNVTFRCDPISEHNRLYWYRQTLGQGPEFLTYFQNEAQLEKSRLLSDRFSAERPKGSFSTLEIQRTEQGDSAMYLCASSSPGVAGAYNEQFFGPGTRLTVL.

This chain links TRBV6-1 with TRBJ2-7; 11 bases are a match to TRBD2. Trimming removed 4 bases from V and 2 bases from J; junction bases left unmatched: 7. Per the germline V gene, CDR1 is MNHNS and CDR2 is SASEGT. The CDR3 spans 16 residues. The CDR3 bases are TGTGCCAGCAGTGTACACAAACTAGCGGGAGCCTACGAGCAGTACTTC. Protein product: CASSVHKLAGAYEQYF.

In this sample, this clone turned up once. The gene calls are TRBV2 and TRBJ2-5, with a weak D call TRBD2 (5 bases). The ends were cut back, 7 bases at V and 2 bases at J, with 8 bases in the middle. The CDR3 extends over 12 amino acids. CDR1 is SNHLY, CDR2 FYNNEI, per germline. The CDR3 loop is CASTSGQETQYF. As DNA, the CDR3 is TGTGCCAGCACGAGCGGTCAAGAGACCCAGTACTTC.

Of note for this clone: The limits of the CDR3 on the DNA are not certain, so only TCRdb's listed CDR3 is given. The V call is TRBV27, the J call TRBJ1-2. Germline values: CDR1 MNHEY, CDR2 SMNVEV (reference sequence). Termini included, the CDR3 measures 10 amino acids. The CDR3 sequence is CATYACGYTF.

CDR3 loop: CASSPGQTSYGYTF. CDR3 bases: TGTGCCAGTAGTCCGGGACAGACAAGCTACGGCTACACCTTC. The chain is built from TRBV19 and TRBJ1-2, with 7 bases identical to TRBD1. Germline assignment: CDR1 LNHDA and CDR2 SQIVND (reference sequence). After removal of 5 bases from V and 8 bases from J, the junction contained 11 bases not matched to a gene. CDR3 length: 14 amino acids.

V usage is TRBV6-5 and J usage is TRBJ2-7; 11 bases are a match to TRBD1. The germline V gene has CDR1 MNHEY and CDR2 SVGAGI. There are 15 residues in the CDR3. The V segment lost 7 bases and the J segment 3 bases; nucleotides outside the gene matches: 8. The CDR3 loop is CASIAHGTGGYEQYF. In DNA, the CDR3 is TGTGCCAGCATCGCCCACGGGACAGGGGGCTACGAGCAGTACTTC.

The CDR3 DNA sequence: TGTGCCAGCAATGTTGGGGGGGAGACCCAGTACTTC. This codes for CASNVGGETQYF. The rearrangement links TRBV2 to TRBJ2-5; weak D call: TRBD2 (6 bases). Germline V gene sequence: CDR1 SNHLY, CDR2 FYNNEI. CDR3 length: 12 amino acids. Deletions cut 7 bases from V and 5 bases from J, with 11 bases between.

V is TRBV18 and J is TRBJ2-7; TRBD1 is a possible D gene (5 bases). Trimming cost V 9 bases and J 1 base, with 7 bases left between them. Germline V gene lookup returns CDR1 KGHSH and CDR2 LQKENI. The CDR3 consists of 11 residues. In nucleotides, the CDR3 is TGTGCCAGTCAGGGTTCCTACGAGCAGTACTTC. Its translation: CASQGSYEQYF.

The rearrangement uses TRBV11-3 and TRBJ2-1; D is possibly TRBD1 (7 bases). V was shortened by 0 bases and J by 4 bases, with 19 bases between the two germline ends. Per the germline V gene, CDR1 is SGHNT and CDR2 is YENEEA. There are 18 residues in the CDR3. The CDR3 region has the DNA TGTGCCAGCAGCTTAGATCAGGGGGGATCTAGCGCGTACAATGAGCAGTTCTTC. It encodes CASSLDQGGSSAYNEQFF.

Only one count was recorded for this clone. The gene calls are TRBV29-1 and TRBJ2-3; TRBD2 is a possible D gene (5 bases). Between the trimmed V and J ends, which lost 7 bases and 6 bases, there was a span of 20 bases. CDR3 length equals 14 residues. Germline assignment: CDR1 SQVTM and CDR2 ANQGSEA. For the CDR3, the DNA is TGCAGCGCCGTCCGCGGGCCCAGTTCGGATACGCAGTATTTT. Its translation is CSAVRGPSSDTQYF.

The CDR3 DNA reads TGTGCCATCAGGACAGATACCTACGAGCAGTACTTC. This translates into CAIRTDTYEQYF. This rearrangement joins TRBV2 to TRBJ2-7; TRBD1 might be the D (6 bases). Per germline, CDR1 SNHLY and CDR2 FYNNEI. The length of the CDR3 is 12 residues. With 10 bases removed from V and 2 bases from J, the gap between germline ends came to 12 bases.

This clone came up once. The chain couples TRBV18 to TRBJ2-7; tentative D call: TRBD1 (5 bases). The CDR3 has 14 residues. CDR1 KGHSH and CDR2 LQKENI come from the germline V gene. Deletions cut 0 bases from V and 3 bases from J, with 9 bases between. The CDR3 sequence is CASSPPAGNYEQYF. In nucleotides, the CDR3 is TGTGCCAGCTCACCACCGGCAGGGAACTACGAGCAGTACTTC.

The gene calls are TRBV30 and TRBJ1-5, with a weak D call TRBD1 (6 bases). Trimming removed 6 bases from V and 9 bases from J, with 18 bases in between. The CDR3 is made up of 13 amino acids. Per the germline V gene, CDR1 is GTSNPN and CDR2 is SVGIG (reference sequence). CDR3 in amino acids: CACRGTPQGPQHF. DNA for the CDR3: TGTGCCTGCCGAGGGACACCGCAGGGGCCCCAGCATTTT.

This clone appeared once. V and J are TRBV27 and TRBJ2-7, with 8 bases that match TRBD1. Germline CDR1 and CDR2: MNHEY and SMNVEV (reference sequence). V dropped 6 bases and J dropped 2; count of bases not matched to a gene: 6. The CDR3 is made up of 14 amino acids. The CDR3 loop is CASRTRDRPYEQYF. CDR3 DNA sequence: TGTGCCAGCAGAACCCGGGACAGGCCCTACGAGCAGTACTTC.

This chain joins TRBV5-4 and TRBJ1-1, with no clear D. The germline gives CDR1 SGHNT, CDR2 YYREEE (reference sequence). Between the trimmed V and J ends, which lost 4 bases and 2 bases, there was a span of 9 bases. The CDR3 is 13 residues long. CDR3 nucleotides: TGTGCCAGCAGCCAGAGGGAAAACACTGAAGCTTTCTTT. This translates into CASSQRENTEAFF.

This chain connects TRBV5-6 to TRBJ2-7, with D possibly being TRBD1 (5 bases). This CDR3 comprises 16 residues. Germline-derived CDR1 and CDR2 are SGHDT and YYEEEE. V lost 1 base, J lost 4 bases, and 18 bases lay in between. This CDR3 is CASSLYRLDRDYEQYF. The CDR3 DNA reads TGTGCCAGCAGCTTGTATAGATTAGACAGAGATTACGAGCAGTACTTC.

J is TRBJ2-3 and V is TRBV5-1; the match to TRBD2 covers 7 bases. CDR1 is SGHRS, CDR2 YFSETQ, per germline. V trimming: 6 bases; J trimming: 2 bases; junction bases outside the gene matches: 9. The CDR3 extends over 15 amino acids. CDR3 sequence reads: CASTSGAGFTDTQYF. The CDR3 DNA follows: TGCGCCAGCACTAGCGGTGCCGGGTTCACAGATACGCAGTATTTT.